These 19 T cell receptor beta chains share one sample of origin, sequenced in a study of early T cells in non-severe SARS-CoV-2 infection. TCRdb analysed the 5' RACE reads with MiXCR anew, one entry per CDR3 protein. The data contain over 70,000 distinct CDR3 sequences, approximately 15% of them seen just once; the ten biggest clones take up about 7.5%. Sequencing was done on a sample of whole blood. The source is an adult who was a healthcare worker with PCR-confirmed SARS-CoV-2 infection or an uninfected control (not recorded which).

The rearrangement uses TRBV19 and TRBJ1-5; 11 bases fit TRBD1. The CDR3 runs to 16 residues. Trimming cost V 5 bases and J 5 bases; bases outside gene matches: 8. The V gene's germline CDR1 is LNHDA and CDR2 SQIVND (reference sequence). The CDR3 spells CASSSRRTGGDQPQHF. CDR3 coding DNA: TGTGCCAGTAGTTCCAGAAGGACAGGGGGCGATCAGCCCCAGCATTTT.

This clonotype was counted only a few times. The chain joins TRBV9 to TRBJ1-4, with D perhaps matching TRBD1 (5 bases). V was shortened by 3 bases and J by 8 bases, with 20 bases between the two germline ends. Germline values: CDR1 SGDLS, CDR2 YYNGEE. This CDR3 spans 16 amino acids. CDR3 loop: CASSERPGATGEKLFF. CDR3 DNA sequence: TGTGCCAGCAGCGAGCGCCCCGGGGCCACGGGAGAAAAACTGTTTTTT.

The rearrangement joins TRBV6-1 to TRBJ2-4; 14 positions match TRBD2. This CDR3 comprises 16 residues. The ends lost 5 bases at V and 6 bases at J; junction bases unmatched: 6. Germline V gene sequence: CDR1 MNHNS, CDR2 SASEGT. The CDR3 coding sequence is TGTGCCAGCAGTACAGGGACTAGCGGGAGAAGAAACATTCAGTACTTC. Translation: CASSTGTSGRRNIQYF.

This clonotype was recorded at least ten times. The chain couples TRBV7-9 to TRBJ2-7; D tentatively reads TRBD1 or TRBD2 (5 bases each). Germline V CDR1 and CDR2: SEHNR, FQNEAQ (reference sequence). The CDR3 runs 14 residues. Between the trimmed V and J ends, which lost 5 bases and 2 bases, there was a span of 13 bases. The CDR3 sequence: CASSIRDGTYEQYF. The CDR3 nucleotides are TGTGCCAGCAGCATCCGGGACGGGACCTACGAGCAGTACTTC.

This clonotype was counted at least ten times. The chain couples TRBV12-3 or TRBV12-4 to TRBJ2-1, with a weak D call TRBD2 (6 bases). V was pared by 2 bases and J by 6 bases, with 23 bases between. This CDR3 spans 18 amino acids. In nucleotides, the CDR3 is TGTGCCAGCAGTTTACCTGCTTTTCATGGGAGCGGGCTCAATGAGCAGTTCTTC. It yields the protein CASSLPAFHGSGLNEQFF.

The CDR3 sequence: CASSGQDRGPVAEEQFF. The DNA for the CDR3 is TGCGCCAGCAGCGGACAGGACAGGGGCCCGGTAGCGGAGGAGCAGTTCTTC. The J gene is TRBJ2-1, the V gene TRBV5-1; 9 bases align to TRBD1. Trimming removed 4 bases from V and 10 bases from J; junction bases left unmatched: 18. Germline lookup yields CDR1 SGHRS and CDR2 YFSETQ. CDR3 length: 17 amino acids.

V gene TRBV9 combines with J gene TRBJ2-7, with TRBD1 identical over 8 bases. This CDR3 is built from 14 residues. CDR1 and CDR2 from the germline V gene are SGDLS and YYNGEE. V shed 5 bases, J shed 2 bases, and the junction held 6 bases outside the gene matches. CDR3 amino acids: CASSFRTGTYEQYF. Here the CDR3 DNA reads TGTGCCAGCAGTTTTAGGACAGGGACCTACGAGCAGTACTTC.

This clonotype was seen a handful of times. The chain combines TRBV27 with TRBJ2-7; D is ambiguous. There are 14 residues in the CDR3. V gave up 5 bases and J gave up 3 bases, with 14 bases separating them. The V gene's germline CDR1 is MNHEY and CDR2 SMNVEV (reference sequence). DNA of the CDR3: TGTGCCAGCAGTCCCTACGAGATGGTCTACGAGCAGTACTTC. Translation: CASSPYEMVYEQYF.

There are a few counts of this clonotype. As DNA, the CDR3 is TGTGCCAGCAGTTCACAGGGGGGTTACAATGAGCAGTTCTTC. Its translation: CASSSQGGYNEQFF. The rearrangement joins TRBV12-3 or TRBV12-4 to TRBJ2-1; 8 positions match TRBD1. V lost 4 bases and J lost 4; bases outside the gene matches: 3. This CDR3 is built from 14 residues.

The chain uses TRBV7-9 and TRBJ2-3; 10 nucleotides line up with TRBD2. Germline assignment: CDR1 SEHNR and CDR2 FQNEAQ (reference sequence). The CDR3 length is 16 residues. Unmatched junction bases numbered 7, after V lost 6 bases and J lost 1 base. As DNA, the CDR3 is TGTGCCAGCAGTTTCAGGACTAGCGGAGGCACAGATACGCAGTATTTT. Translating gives CASSFRTSGGTDTQYF.

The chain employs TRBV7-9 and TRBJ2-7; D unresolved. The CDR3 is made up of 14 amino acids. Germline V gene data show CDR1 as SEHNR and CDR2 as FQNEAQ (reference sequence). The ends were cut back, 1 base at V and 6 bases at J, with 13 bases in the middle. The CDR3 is CASSLEYRSAEQYF. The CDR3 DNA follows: TGTGCCAGCAGCTTAGAGTACAGATCGGCCGAGCAGTACTTC.

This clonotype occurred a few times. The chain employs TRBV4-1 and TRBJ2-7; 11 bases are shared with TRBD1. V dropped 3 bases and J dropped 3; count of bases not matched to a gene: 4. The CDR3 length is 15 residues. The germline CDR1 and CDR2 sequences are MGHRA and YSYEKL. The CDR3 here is CASSQVGTGGYEQYF. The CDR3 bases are TGCGCCAGCAGCCAGGTCGGGACAGGGGGCTACGAGCAGTACTTC.

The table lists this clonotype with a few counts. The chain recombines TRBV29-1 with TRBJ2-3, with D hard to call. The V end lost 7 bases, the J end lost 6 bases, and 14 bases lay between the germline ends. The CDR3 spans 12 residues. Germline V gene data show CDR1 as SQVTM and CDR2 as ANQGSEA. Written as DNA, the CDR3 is TGCAGCGCTAAATACCCCGCGGATACGCAGTATTTT. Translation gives CSAKYPADTQYF.

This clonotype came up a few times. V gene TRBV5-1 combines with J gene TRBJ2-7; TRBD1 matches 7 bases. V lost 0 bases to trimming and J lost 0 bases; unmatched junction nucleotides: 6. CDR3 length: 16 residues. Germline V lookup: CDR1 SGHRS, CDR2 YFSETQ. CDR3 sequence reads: CASSLGGQASSYEQYF. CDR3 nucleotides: TGCGCCAGCAGCTTGGGTGGACAGGCGTCCTCCTACGAGCAGTACTTC. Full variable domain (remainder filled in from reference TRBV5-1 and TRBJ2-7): KAGVTQTPRYLIKTRGQQVTLSCSPISGHRSVSWYQQTPGQGLQFLFEYFSETQRNKGNFPGRFSGRQFSNSRSEMNVSTLELGDSALYLCASSLGGQASSYEQYFGPGTRLTVT.

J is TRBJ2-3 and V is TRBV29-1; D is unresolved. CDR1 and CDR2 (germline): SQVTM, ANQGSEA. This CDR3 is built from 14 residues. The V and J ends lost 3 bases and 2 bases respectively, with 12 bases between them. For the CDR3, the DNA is TGCAGCGTTGAGGTACCCGGGCCCACAGATACGCAGTATTTT. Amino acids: CSVEVPGPTDTQYF.

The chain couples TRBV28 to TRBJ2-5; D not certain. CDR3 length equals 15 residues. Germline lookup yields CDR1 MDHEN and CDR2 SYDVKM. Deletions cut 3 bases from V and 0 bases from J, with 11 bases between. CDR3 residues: CASSFLSVNQETQYF. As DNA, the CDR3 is TGTGCCAGCAGTTTCCTCTCGGTAAACCAAGAGACCCAGTACTTC.

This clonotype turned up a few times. The CDR3 loop is CASSYVTSGSGNEQFF. The CDR3 DNA sequence: TGTGCCAGCAGTTACGTGACTAGCGGGAGTGGGAATGAGCAGTTCTTC. The rearrangement links TRBV6-2 or TRBV6-3 to TRBJ2-1; 12 bases map to TRBD2. The CDR3 has 16 amino acids. Unmatched junction bases numbered 6, after V lost 2 bases and J lost 7 bases. Germline V lookup: CDR1 MNHEY, CDR2 SVGEGT.

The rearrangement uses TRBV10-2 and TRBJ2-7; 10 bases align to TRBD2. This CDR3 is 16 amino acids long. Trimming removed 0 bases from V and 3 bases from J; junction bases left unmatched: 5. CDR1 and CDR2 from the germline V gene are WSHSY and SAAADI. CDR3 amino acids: CASSESLAGALYEQYF. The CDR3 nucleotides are TGCGCCAGCAGTGAGTCTCTAGCGGGAGCCCTCTACGAGCAGTACTTC.

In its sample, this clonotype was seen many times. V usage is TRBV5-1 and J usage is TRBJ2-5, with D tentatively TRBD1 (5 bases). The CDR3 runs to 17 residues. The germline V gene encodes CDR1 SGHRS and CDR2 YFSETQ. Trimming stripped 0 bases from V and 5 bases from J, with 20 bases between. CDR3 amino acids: CASSLVEFPGRWETQYF. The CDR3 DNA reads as TGCGCCAGCAGCTTGGTAGAATTTCCAGGGCGGTGGGAGACCCAGTACTTC.